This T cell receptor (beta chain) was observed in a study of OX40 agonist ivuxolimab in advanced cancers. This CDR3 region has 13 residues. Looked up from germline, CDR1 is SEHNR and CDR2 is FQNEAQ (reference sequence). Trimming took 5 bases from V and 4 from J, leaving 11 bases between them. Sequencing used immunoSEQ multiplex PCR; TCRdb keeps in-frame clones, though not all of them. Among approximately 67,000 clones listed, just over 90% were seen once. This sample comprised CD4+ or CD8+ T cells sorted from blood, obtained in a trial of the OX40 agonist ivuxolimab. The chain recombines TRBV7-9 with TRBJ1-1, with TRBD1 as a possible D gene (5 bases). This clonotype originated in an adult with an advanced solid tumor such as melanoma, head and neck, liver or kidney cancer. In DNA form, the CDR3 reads TGTGCCAGCAGCCCTCAGGGAGGCACTGAAGCTTTCTTT. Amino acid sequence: CASSPQGGTEAFF.